The clone carrying this T cell receptor (beta chain) occurred once. Antigen unknown. This sample stems from a study of cytomegalovirus exposure and HLA in healthy donors. Study-level points and caveats: A later analysis showed HLA-associated TCR beta chains outstripping equally common others in clonal expansion. In terms of immune exposure information, only CMV serostatus was available. In a later analysis, at a false discovery rate of 0.05, approximately 16,000 TCR beta sequences were associated with HLA alleles.

Germline CDR1 and CDR2: MNHNS and SASEGT. Trimming removed 8 bases from V and 0 bases from J, with 14 bases in between. The CDR3 spans 15 residues. Primers for the PCR totalled 60 Vbeta and 13 Jbeta. The protocol was immunoSEQ multiplex PCR, while the TCRdb copy is restricted to in-frame clones and leaves out a portion. The sample shows roughly 98,000 clones, around 79% of them seen only once. This TCR derives from a woman in her 70s in good health and CMV-seropositive. The rearrangement links TRBV6-1 to TRBJ2-1; tentative D call: TRBD1 (6 bases). Specimen: PBMCs. The CDR3 DNA sequence: TGTGCCAGCGGACAAGACAGGAACTCCTACAATGAGCAGTTCTTC. Translated, it gives CASGQDRNSYNEQFF.